Described below is a single T cell receptor (beta chain) sequence and its context. This sample is part of a study of T cell changes during pregnancy in multiple sclerosis. The CDR3 extends over 12 amino acids. Trimming left V 7 bases short and J 7 bases short, with 14 bases between. The germline gives CDR1 SNHLY, CDR2 FYNNEI. Here immunoSEQ multiplex PCR was the method, and the copy in TCRdb shows in-frame clones only, minus some. The table shows around 95,000 clones, with about 92% occurring only once. The genes are TRBV2 and TRBJ2-7; D possibly corresponds to TRBD1 (6 bases). This TCR came from a female donor with multiple sclerosis, enrolled in a pregnancy study. This specimen consisted of peripheral blood, obtained after pregnancy. The CDR3 region is CASIRGSTEQYF. The DNA for the CDR3 is TGTGCCAGCATCAGGGGTAGTACGGAGCAGTACTTC.